Listed below are T cell receptor beta chains from one sample, sequenced in a study of CD8 T cells in ankylosing spondylitis. MiXCR, run by TCRdb on the 5' RACE reads, gives a single entry per CDR3 protein. The sample has 250,000 to 400,000 distinct CDR3 sequences, roughly 12% seen once. The sample was blood, either unsorted or a sorted T cell fraction (not recorded which). These receptors originate from a female donor with ankylosing spondylitis or in good health (not recorded which). Each CDR3 is given without its conserved first and last residue.

CDR3 protein	V gene	J gene
ASVLAGGMTDTQY	TRBV12-3/TRBV12-4	TRBJ2-3
ASSADKGVPYEQY	TRBV27	TRBJ2-7
ATSELVGPDNEQF	TRBV24-1	TRBJ2-1
ASSRDLSYEQY	TRBV5-1	TRBJ2-7
ASSLRDRSYTQY	TRBV12-3/TRBV12-4	TRBJ2-3
SARPTGSGANVLT	TRBV20-1	TRBJ2-6
ASRDRALSNSPLH	TRBV10-2	TRBJ1-6
ASSLGQGNGYGYT	TRBV7-2	TRBJ1-2
ASSFGTGKIGELF	TRBV12-3/TRBV12-4	TRBJ2-2
ASSSIRDKSSYEQY	TRBV28	TRBJ2-7
ASSLGWASDNEQF	TRBV5-1	TRBJ2-1
ASKDMARNTEAF	TRBV27	TRBJ1-1
ATSRDPLRTGELF	TRBV15	TRBJ2-2
ATSPGTSGPREQF	TRBV7-2	TRBJ2-1
ASSPLGLGEQF	TRBV14	TRBJ2-1